This T cell receptor beta chain is from a study of T cell repertoires in cytomegalovirus infection. Study-level background: Indications of both CMV infection and matching HLA type were provided by public TCR beta signatures.

With respect to this clonotype: The antigen remains unidentified.

TCRdb fed the reads into MiXCR, producing one record per CDR3 protein. Here the sample spans about a million distinct CDR3 sequences, around 32% being singletons. Germline loops: CDR1 MNHNY, CDR2 SVGAGI (reference sequence). V shed 7 bases, J shed 5 bases, and the junction held 4 bases outside the gene matches. The CDR3 has 12 residues. This material consisted of cultured CD8+ T cells from PBMCs, taken from culture after CMV antigen stimulation. The receptor was derived from a human donor in good health (CMV status not recorded). Some clones in this sample may be carry-over from other donors' samples. The V and J genes are TRBV6-6 and TRBJ1-1; 7 nucleotides agree with TRBD1. In DNA form, the CDR3 reads TGTGCCAGCATCCAGGACAGGACTGAAGCTTTCTTT. Translated, it gives CASIQDRTEAFF.